Each of the 17 T cell receptor beta chains below was sequenced from the same sample in a study of cytomegalovirus exposure and HLA in healthy donors. Use of 60 Vbeta and 13 Jbeta primers characterized the PCR. Sequenced by immunoSEQ multiplex PCR; TCRdb stores in-frame clones only, minus some. The table shows more than 150,000 clones, with roughly 87% occurring only once. The sample taken for sequencing was PBMCs. These receptors all come from a girl under three years old in good health and CMV-seronegative.

This chain links TRBV5-1 with TRBJ1-4; 8 bases map to TRBD1. The CDR3 contains 13 residues. V shed 1 base, J shed 8 bases, and the junction held 1 base outside the gene matches. From germline, CDR1 is SGHRS and CDR2 YFSETQ. Here the CDR3 DNA reads TGCGCCAGCAGCTTGCAGGGGGCGGAAAAACTGTTTTTT. Protein: CASSLQGAEKLFF.

J is TRBJ1-3 and V is TRBV5-1, with D perhaps matching TRBD1 (6 bases). CDR1 is SGHRS, CDR2 YFSETQ, per germline. The CDR3 extends over 17 amino acids. Trimming left V 0 bases short and J 1 base short, with 14 bases between. The CDR3 coding sequence is TGCGCCAGCAGCTTGGCAAGTGACAGGATGTCTGGAAACACCATATATTTT. Residues: CASSLASDRMSGNTIYF.

This clone was seen once. The rearrangement uses TRBV9 and TRBJ2-1; D may be TRBD2 (6 bases). V was trimmed by 3 bases and J by 0 bases, leaving 19 bases between them. This CDR3 is 18 amino acids long. Germline V lookup: CDR1 SGDLS, CDR2 YYNGEE. CDR3 in amino acids: CASSGGDLRVSSYNEQFF. Written as DNA, the CDR3 is TGTGCCAGCAGCGGCGGGGACTTGCGGGTGAGCTCCTACAATGAGCAGTTCTTC. Variable domain in full (rest from reference TRBV9 and TRBJ2-1): DSGVTQTPKHLITATGQRVTLRCSPRSGDLSVYWYQQSLDQGLQFLIQYYNGEERAKGNILERFSAQQFPDLHSELNLSSLELGDSALYFCASSGGDLRVSSYNEQFFGPGTRLTVL.

V is TRBV18 and J is TRBJ2-3; 7 positions agree with TRBD2. The V gene's germline CDR1 is KGHSH and CDR2 LQKENI. J gave up 3 bases and V 2 bases, and 26 bases lay outside the gene matches. The CDR3 has 22 amino acids. The CDR3 DNA follows: TGTGCCAGCTCACCAAGGCCAGCTCACCAACGGGAAATAGCTAGCGGAACAGATACGCAGTATTTT. It is translated as CASSPRPAHQREIASGTDTQYF.

The chain is built from TRBV14 and TRBJ1-1; D gene uncertain. This CDR3 spans 13 amino acids. Trimming left V 5 bases short and J 2 bases short, with 9 bases between. Germline CDR1 reads SGHDN; CDR2 reads FVKESK. CDR3 sequence: CASSSLTNTEAFF. As DNA, the CDR3 is TGTGCCAGCAGCTCCCTAACCAACACTGAAGCTTTCTTT.

With respect to this clone: One junction end does not reproduce the germline sequence, and a read error may be involved. The genes are TRBV7-7 and TRBJ2-5; the D is unclear. There are 14 residues in the CDR3. CDR1 is SSHAT and CDR2 is FNYEAQ in the germline V gene (reference sequence). The CDR3 region has the DNA TGTGCTAGCAGCTTAGAGTTGGCCTCAGAGACCCAGTACTTC. Amino acid sequence: CASSLELASETQYF.

J is TRBJ2-7 and V is TRBV6-5; 8 nucleotides agree with TRBD2. The CDR3 has 16 residues. CDR1 is MNHEY and CDR2 is SVGAGI in the germline V gene. V was clipped by 4 bases and J by 4 bases; unmatched bases: 12. CDR3 DNA sequence: TGTGCCAGCAGTTCCCTCGGGTTGGTAGCGGGGTACGAGCAGTACTTC. Residues: CASSSLGLVAGYEQYF.

The rearrangement uses TRBV5-8 and TRBJ1-2, with a possible D match to TRBD1 (5 bases). The V gene lost 0 bases and the J gene lost 6 bases, with 9 bases spanning the gap. The CDR3 covers 13 residues. CDR1 SGHTS and CDR2 YDEGEE come from the germline V gene. The CDR3 sequence is CASSLDRRDGYTF. CDR3 in DNA: TGTGCCAGCAGCTTGGACAGGAGGGATGGCTACACCTTC.

The V call is TRBV30, the J call TRBJ2-7; 7 bases map to TRBD1. V shed 3 bases, J shed 2 bases, and the junction held 4 bases outside the gene matches. Germline V gene sequence: CDR1 GTSNPN, CDR2 SVGIG (reference sequence). The CDR3 length is 13 residues. The CDR3: CAWSIQGPYEQYF. CDR3 nucleotides: TGTGCCTGGAGCATACAGGGGCCCTACGAGCAGTACTTC.

The chain joins TRBV29-1 to TRBJ2-5, with a weak D call TRBD2 (6 bases). The length of the CDR3 is 13 residues. V lost 3 bases and J 3 bases, leaving 11 bases between the germline ends. Germline CDR1 SQVTM, CDR2 ANQGSEA. This chain's CDR3 is CSVDPGLKETQYF. The CDR3 DNA reads as TGCAGCGTTGACCCGGGACTCAAAGAGACCCAGTACTTC.

This clone was detected only a few times. The J gene is TRBJ2-1, the V gene TRBV6-1; D is possibly TRBD2 (5 bases). Trimming took off 1 base at V and 12 bases at J, with 10 bases between the two ends. This CDR3 region has 12 residues. The germline V gene has CDR1 MNHNS and CDR2 SASEGT. The chain's CDR3 is CASSEGLGRQFF. As DNA, the CDR3 is TGTGCCAGCAGTGAAGGGCTAGGGAGGCAGTTCTTC.

This chain links TRBV4-1 with TRBJ1-1; a possible D gene is TRBD1 (5 bases). The ends were cut back, 4 bases at V and 4 bases at J, with 10 bases in the middle. There are 13 residues in the CDR3. Germline-derived CDR1 and CDR2 are MGHRA and YSYEKL. The CDR3 sequence: CASSPRVSTEAFF. The CDR3 DNA reads TGCGCCAGCAGCCCCAGGGTCAGCACTGAAGCTTTCTTT.

This sequence joins TRBV5-1 and TRBJ2-3, with 9 bases fitting TRBD2. J was trimmed by 6 bases and V by 0 bases; bases with no gene match: 8. The CDR3 loop spans 16 amino acids. The germline V gene encodes CDR1 SGHRS and CDR2 YFSETQ. The CDR3 is CASSLVAGGLWDTQYF. Written as DNA, the CDR3 is TGCGCCAGCAGCTTGGTTGCGGGGGGGCTATGGGATACGCAGTATTTT.

The V gene is TRBV25-1, the J gene TRBJ2-5; no firm D call. The CDR3 has 13 amino acids. Germline V gives CDR1 MGHDK, CDR2 SYGVNS. Trimming removed 7 bases at V and 2 bases at J, with 11 bases between. The CDR3 spells CASNSGIQETQYF. Written as DNA, the CDR3 is TGTGCCAGCAATTCGGGTATACAAGAGACCCAGTACTTC.

The V and J genes are TRBV25-1 and TRBJ2-7; TRBD1 matches 8 bases. The CDR3 spans 14 residues. Germline trimming cut 8 bases from V and 2 bases from J; bases unmatched to any gene: 8. Germline V gene sequence: CDR1 MGHDK, CDR2 SYGVNS. In DNA form, the CDR3 reads TGTGCCAGCCAGGGGGCGGCCCTTACCTACGAGCAGTACTTC. Its protein is CASQGAALTYEQYF.

The J gene is TRBJ2-5, the V gene TRBV29-1; D ambiguous. Germline CDR1 SQVTM, CDR2 ANQGSEA. The V gene lost 7 bases and the J gene lost 3 bases, with 21 bases spanning the gap. The CDR3 is made up of 15 amino acids. CDR3 DNA: TGCAGCGCTGCCCTTACCTTCGGGTTTAAAGAGACCCAGTACTTC. The encoded protein is CSAALTFGFKETQYF.

This clone was seen a handful of times. This chain links TRBV7-2 with TRBJ2-5, with 7 bases matching TRBD1. The end of the DNA is better explained by TRBJ2-7, so the J call may be wrong. This CDR3 has 13 amino acids. Germline loops: CDR1 SGHTA, CDR2 FQGNSA. CDR3 in DNA: TGTGCCAGCAGTCGACAGGGATCCTACGAGCAGTACTTC. Translated, it gives CASSRQGSYEQYF.